The present T cell receptor beta chain was sequenced within a study of T cell changes during pregnancy in multiple sclerosis. The J segment lost 10 bases and the V segment lost 5 bases, leaving 13 bases of the junction unmatched. Germline V CDR1 and CDR2: SEHNR, FQNEAQ (reference sequence). The CDR3 covers 16 residues. Sequencing used immunoSEQ multiplex PCR; TCRdb keeps in-frame clones, though not all of them. The sample contains about 70,000 clones, 90% to 95% of which appear only once. This receptor was obtained from a female donor with multiple sclerosis, enrolled in a pregnancy study. This material consisted of peripheral blood, taken in the third trimester of pregnancy. The rearrangement links TRBV7-9 to TRBJ2-1; 11 bases are a match to TRBD1. DNA of the CDR3: TGTGCCAGCAGCCGATCCGGGACAGGGGGTCTACGGGAGCAGTTCTTC. This codes for CASSRSGTGGLREQFF.